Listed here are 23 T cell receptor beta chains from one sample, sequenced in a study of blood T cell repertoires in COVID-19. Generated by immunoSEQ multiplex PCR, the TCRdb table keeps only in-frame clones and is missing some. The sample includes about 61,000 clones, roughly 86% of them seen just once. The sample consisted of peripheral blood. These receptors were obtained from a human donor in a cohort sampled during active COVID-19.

CDR3 residues: CASSPGLAGRGEQYF. CDR3 in DNA: TGTGCCAGCAGCCCAGGACTAGCGGGGCGAGGCGAGCAGTACTTC. The chain couples TRBV5-4 to TRBJ2-7, with 12 bases aligning to TRBD2. Trimming took 4 bases from V and 6 from J; bases not matched to a gene: 8. Per germline, CDR1 SGHNT and CDR2 YYREEE (reference sequence). There are 15 residues in the CDR3.

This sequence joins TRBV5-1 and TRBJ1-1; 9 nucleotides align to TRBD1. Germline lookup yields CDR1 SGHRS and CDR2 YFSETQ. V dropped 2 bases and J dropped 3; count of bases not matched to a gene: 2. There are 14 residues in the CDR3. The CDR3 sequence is CASSFDRGDTEAFF. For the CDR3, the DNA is TGCGCCAGCAGCTTCGACAGGGGGGACACTGAAGCTTTCTTT.

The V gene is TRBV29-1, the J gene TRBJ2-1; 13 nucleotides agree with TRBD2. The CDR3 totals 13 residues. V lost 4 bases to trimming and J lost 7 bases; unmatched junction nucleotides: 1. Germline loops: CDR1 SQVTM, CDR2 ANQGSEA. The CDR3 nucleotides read TGCAGCGTTGTGACTAGCGGGAGGAATGAGCAGTTCTTC. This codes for CSVVTSGRNEQFF.

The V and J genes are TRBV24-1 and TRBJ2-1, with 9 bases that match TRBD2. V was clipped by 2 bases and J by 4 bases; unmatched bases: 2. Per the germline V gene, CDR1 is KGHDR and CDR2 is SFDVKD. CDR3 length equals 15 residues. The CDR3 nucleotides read TGTGCCACCAGTGATTCGCGGGAGGGGTACAATGAGCAGTTCTTC. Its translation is CATSDSREGYNEQFF.

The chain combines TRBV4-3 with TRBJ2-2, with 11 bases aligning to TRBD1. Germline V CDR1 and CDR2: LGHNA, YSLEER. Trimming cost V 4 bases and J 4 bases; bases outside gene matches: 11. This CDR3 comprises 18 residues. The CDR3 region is CASSRSRGQGAGTGELFF. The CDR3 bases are TGCGCCAGCAGCCGATCTCGAGGACAGGGGGCGGGCACCGGGGAGCTGTTTTTT.

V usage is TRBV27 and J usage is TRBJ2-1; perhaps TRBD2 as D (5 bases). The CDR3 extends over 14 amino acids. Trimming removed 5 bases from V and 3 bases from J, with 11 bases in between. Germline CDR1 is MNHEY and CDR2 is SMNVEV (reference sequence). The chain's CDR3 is CASSLARDYNEQFF. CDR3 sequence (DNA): TGTGCCAGCAGTCTAGCCCGGGACTACAATGAGCAGTTCTTC.

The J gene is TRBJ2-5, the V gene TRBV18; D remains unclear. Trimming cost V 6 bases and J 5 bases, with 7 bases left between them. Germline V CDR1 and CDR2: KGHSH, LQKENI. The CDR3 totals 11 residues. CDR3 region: CASSGMETQYF. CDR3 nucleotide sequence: TGTGCCAGCTCCGGTATGGAGACCCAGTACTTC. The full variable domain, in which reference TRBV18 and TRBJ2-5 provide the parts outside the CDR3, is NAGVMQNPRHLVRRRGQEARLRCSPMKGHSHVYWYRQLPEEGLKFMVYLQKENIIDESGMPKERFSAEFPKEGPSILRIQQVVRGDSAAYFCASSGMETQYFGPGTRLLVL.

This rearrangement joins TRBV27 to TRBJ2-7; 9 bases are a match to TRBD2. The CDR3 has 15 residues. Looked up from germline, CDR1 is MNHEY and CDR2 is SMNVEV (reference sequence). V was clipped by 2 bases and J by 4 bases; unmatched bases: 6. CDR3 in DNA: TGTGCCAGCAGTTTAGTCCCGACTAGCGGATACGAGCAGTACTTC. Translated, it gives CASSLVPTSGYEQYF.

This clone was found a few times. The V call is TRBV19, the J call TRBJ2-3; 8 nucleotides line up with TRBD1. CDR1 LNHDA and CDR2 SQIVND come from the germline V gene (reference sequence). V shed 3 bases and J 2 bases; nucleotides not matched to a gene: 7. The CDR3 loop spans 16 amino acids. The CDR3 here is CASSISGRGLTDTQYF. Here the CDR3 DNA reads TGTGCCAGTAGTATCTCTGGCAGGGGGCTCACAGATACGCAGTATTTT. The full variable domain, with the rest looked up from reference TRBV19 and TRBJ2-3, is DGGITQSPKYLFRKEGQNVTLSCEQNLNHDAMYWYRQDPGQGLRLIYYSQIVNDFQKGDIAEGYSVSREKKESFPLTVTSAQKNPTAFYLCASSISGRGLTDTQYFGPGTRLTVL.

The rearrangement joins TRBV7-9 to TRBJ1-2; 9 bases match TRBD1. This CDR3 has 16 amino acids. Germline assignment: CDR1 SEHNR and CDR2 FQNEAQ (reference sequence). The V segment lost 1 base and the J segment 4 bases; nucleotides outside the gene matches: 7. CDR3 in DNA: TGTGCCAGCAGCTTAGAGGTGGACAGGGGAGGCTATGGCTACACCTTC. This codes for CASSLEVDRGGYGYTF.

Here the CDR3 DNA reads TGTGCCAGCAGCTCCGGACAGGGTTGGTCCAATGAGCAGTTCTTC. Translated, it gives CASSSGQGWSNEQFF. V and J are TRBV7-2 and TRBJ2-1; TRBD1 matches 8 bases. The CDR3 spans 15 residues. CDR1 SGHTA and CDR2 FQGNSA come from the germline V gene. The trim removed 4 bases at V and 6 bases at J, leaving 8 bases unmatched. Combining the CDR3 with reference TRBV7-2 and TRBJ2-1 gives the whole variable domain GAGVSQSPSNKVTEKGKDVELRCDPISGHTALYWYRQSLGQGLEFLIYFQGNSAPDKSGLPSDRFSAERTGGSVSTLTIQRTQQEDSAVYLCASSSGQGWSNEQFFGPGTRLTVL.

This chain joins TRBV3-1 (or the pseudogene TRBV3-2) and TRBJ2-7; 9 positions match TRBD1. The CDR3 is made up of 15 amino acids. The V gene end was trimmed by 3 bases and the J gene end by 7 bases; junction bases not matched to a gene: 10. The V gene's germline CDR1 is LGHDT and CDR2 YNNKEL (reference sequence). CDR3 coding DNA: TGTGCCAGCAGCCAGACGAACAGGGGGCTAGGGGAGCAGTACTTC. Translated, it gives CASSQTNRGLGEQYF.

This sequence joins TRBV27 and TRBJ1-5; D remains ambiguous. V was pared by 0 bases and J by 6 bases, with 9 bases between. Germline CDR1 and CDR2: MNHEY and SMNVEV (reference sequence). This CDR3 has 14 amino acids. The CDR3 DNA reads TGTGCCAGCAGTTTATCAGAAACTCTTCAGCCCCAGCATTTT. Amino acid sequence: CASSLSETLQPQHF.

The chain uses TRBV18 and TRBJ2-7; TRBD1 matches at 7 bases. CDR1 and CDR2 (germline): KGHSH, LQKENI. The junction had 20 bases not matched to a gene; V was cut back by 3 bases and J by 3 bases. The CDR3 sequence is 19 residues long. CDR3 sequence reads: CASSPQFYIDRDPFYEQYF. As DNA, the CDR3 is TGTGCCAGCTCACCCCAGTTTTACATCGACAGGGATCCCTTCTACGAGCAGTACTTC.

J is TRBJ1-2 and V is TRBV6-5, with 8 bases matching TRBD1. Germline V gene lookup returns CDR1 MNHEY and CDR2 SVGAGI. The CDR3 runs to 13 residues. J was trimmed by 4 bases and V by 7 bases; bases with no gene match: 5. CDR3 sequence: CASKTGGIYGYTF. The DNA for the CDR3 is TGTGCCAGCAAAACAGGGGGTATCTATGGCTACACCTTC.

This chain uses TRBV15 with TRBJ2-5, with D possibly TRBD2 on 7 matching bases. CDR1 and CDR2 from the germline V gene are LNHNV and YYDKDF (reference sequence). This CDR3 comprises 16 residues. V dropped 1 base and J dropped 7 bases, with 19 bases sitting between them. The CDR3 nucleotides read TGTGCCACCAGCAGAGGGCTTAACAAGGGGGAGGGGACCCAGTACTTC. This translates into CATSRGLNKGEGTQYF.

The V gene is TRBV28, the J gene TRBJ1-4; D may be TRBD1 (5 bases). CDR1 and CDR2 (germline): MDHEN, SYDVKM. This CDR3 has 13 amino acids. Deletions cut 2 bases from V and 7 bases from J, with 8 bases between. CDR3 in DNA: TGTGCCAGCAGTTTACAGGGAAGTGAAAAACTGTTTTTT. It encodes CASSLQGSEKLFF.

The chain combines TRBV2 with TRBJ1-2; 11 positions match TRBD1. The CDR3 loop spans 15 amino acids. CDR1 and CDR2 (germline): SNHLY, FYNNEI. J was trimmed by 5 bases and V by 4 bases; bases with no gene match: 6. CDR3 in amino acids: CASSADRDRGYGYTF. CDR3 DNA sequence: TGTGCCAGCAGTGCAGACCGGGACAGGGGGTATGGCTACACCTTC.

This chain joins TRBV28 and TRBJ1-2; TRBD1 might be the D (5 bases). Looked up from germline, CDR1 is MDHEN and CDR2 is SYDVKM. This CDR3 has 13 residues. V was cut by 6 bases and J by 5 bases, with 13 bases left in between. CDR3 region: CASRSGLDYGYTF. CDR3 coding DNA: TGTGCCAGCAGATCAGGGCTGGATTATGGCTACACCTTC.

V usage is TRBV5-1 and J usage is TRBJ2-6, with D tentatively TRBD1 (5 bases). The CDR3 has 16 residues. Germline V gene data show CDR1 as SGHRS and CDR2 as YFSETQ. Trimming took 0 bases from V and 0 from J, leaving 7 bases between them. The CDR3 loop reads CASSLGQSSGANVLTF. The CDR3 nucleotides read TGCGCCAGCAGCTTGGGACAGTCCTCTGGGGCCAACGTCCTGACTTTC.

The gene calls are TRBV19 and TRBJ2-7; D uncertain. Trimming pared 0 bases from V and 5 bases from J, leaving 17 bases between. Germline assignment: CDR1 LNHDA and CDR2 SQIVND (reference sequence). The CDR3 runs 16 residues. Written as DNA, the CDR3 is TGTGCCAGTAGTATAGATCTCGGGTCCGGAAGGAACGAGCAGTACTTC. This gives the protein CASSIDLGSGRNEQYF.

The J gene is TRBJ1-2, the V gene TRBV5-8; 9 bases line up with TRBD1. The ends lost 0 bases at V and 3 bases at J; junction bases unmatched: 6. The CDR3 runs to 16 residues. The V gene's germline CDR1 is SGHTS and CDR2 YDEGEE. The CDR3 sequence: CASSLEGQGFYYGYTF. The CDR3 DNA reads TGTGCCAGCAGCTTGGAGGGACAGGGATTTTACTATGGCTACACCTTC.

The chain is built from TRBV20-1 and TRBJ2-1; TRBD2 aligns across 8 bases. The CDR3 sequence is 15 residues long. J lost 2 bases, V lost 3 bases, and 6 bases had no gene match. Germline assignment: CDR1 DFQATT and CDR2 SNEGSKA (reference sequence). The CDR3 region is CSASGSGGAYNEQFF. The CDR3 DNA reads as TGCAGTGCTAGTGGGTCGGGAGGGGCCTACAATGAGCAGTTCTTC.